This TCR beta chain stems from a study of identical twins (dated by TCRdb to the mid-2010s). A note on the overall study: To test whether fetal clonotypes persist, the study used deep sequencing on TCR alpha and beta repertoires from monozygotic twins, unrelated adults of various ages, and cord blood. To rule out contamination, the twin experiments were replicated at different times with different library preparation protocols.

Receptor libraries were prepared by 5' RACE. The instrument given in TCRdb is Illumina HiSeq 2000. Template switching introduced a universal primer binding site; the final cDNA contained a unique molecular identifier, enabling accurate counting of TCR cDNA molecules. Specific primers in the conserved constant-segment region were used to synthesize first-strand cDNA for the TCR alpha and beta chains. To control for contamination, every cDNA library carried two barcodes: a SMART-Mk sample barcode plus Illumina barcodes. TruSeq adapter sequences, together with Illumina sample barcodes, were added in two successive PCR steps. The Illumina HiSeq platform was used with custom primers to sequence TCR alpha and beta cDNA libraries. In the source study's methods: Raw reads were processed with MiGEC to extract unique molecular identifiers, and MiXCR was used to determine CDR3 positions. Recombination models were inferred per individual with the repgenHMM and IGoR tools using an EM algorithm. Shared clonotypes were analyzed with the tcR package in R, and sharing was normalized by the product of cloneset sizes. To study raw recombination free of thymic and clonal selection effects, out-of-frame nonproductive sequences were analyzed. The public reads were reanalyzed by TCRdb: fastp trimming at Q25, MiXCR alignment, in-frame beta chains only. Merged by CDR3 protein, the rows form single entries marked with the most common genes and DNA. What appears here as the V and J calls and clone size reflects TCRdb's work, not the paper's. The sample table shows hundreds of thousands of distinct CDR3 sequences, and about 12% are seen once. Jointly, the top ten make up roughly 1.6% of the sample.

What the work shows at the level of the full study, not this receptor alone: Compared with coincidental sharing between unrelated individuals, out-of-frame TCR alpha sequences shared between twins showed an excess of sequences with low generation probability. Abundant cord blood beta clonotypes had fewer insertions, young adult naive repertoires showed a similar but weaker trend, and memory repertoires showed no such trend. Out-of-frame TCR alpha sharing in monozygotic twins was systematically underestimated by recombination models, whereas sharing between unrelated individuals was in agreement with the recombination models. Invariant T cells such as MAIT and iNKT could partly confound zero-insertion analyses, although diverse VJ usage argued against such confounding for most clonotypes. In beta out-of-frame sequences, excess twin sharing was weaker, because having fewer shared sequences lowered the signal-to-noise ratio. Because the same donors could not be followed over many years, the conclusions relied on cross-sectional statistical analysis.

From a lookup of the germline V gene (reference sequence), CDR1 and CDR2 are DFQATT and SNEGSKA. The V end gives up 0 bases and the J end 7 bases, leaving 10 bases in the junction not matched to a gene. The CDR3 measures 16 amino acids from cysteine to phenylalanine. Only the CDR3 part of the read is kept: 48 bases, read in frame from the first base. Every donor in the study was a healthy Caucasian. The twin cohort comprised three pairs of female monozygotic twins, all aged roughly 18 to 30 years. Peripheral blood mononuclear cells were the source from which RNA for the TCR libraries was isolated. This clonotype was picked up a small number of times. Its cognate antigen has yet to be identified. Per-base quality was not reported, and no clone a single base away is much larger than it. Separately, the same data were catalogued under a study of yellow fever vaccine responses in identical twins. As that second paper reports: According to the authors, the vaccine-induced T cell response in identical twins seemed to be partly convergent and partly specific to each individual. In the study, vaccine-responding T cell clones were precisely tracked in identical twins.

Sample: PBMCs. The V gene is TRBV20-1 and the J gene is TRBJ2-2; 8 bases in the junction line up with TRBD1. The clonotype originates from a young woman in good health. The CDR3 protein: CSARDRRQGYGGELFF. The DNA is TGCAGTGCTAGAGATCGAAGACAGGGGTATGGCGGGGAGCTGTTTTTT.